This T cell receptor (beta chain) was observed in a study of shared clonotypes between healthy human individuals. This CDR3 contains 14 residues. The V gene's germline CDR1 is SEHNR and CDR2 FQNEAQ (reference sequence). The ends were cut back, 1 base at V and 2 bases at J, with 9 bases in the middle. As defined, naive CD8 cells were CD45RO-negative and positively selected for CCR7, with terminally differentiated effector memory CD45RA+ cells excluded. Assay: immunoSEQ multiplex PCR; the TCRdb copy retains only in-frame clones and omits some. Of millions of clones in the sample, less than 95% were seen once.

Sequencing used naive CD8+ T cells sorted from blood. V and J are TRBV7-9 and TRBJ2-7, with D uncertain. The receptor was derived from a man aged 18 to 30 in good health. CDR3 sequence reads: CASSLVEKAYEQYF. The CDR3 nucleotides are TGTGCCAGCAGCTTAGTGGAGAAAGCCTACGAGCAGTACTTC.